This T cell receptor (beta chain) was profiled in a study of control samples from healthy donors and cancer patients. The CDR3 loop spans 14 amino acids. Germline V gene sequence: CDR1 MNHEY, CDR2 SVGEGT. Trimming pared 2 bases from V and 2 bases from J, leaving 9 bases between. Profiled with immunoSEQ multiplex PCR; TCRdb holds only in-frame clones, not every one. Here the sample spans fewer than 200,000 clones, around 95% being singletons. J is TRBJ1-2 and V is TRBV6-2 or TRBV6-3; maybe TRBD1 (5 bases). The origin of this receptor is a woman aged 55-70 years in good health. Sequencing was carried out using blood. The CDR3 DNA follows: TGTGCCAGCAGTTACGGGGGGAGGAACTATGGCTACACCTTC. It codes for CASSYGGRNYGYTF.